This T cell receptor beta chain was identified during a study of blood T cells in healthy people across ages. V was shortened by 1 base and J by 7 bases, with 19 bases between the two germline ends. There are 16 residues in the CDR3. The germline gives CDR1 SGHVS, CDR2 FNYEAQ. This clonotype was seen only a few times. The antigen is not known. Findings of the study overall: Estimated diversity across one million T cells was deemed an underestimate. Per million T cells, TCR beta diversity dropped about linearly as age rose.

The second PCR ran roughly 6 to 12 cycles with a sample-barcoded 5' primer and J-beta primers. MiXCR was run by TCRdb on the 5' RACE reads, yielding one entry per CDR3 protein. The sample carries hundreds of thousands of distinct CDR3 sequences, around 25% recorded once. The same specimen was also included in a second study, on T cells of mothers and their children.

The sequencing input was blood. This receptor was taken from a boy between 5 and 17 years old in good health. The V and J genes are TRBV7-6 and TRBJ1-2; TRBD1 might be the D (6 bases). The CDR3 protein is CASSLVQGLLFGGYTF. The CDR3, as DNA: TGTGCCAGCAGCTTAGTCCAGGGGCTCCTTTTTGGTGGCTACACCTTC. Full variable domain (outside the CDR3, taken from reference TRBV7-6 and TRBJ1-2): GAGVSQSPRYKVTKRGQDVALRCDPISGHVSLYWYRQALGQGPEFLTYFNYEAQQDKSGLPNDRFSAERPEGSISTLTIQRTEQRDSAMYRCASSLVQGLLFGGYTFGSGTRLTVV.